Presented here are 18 T cell receptor beta chains from one specimen sequenced in a study of CD8 T cells in Susac syndrome. Random hexamers were used to reverse transcribe roughly 0.5 to 1 ug of RNA. TCRdb re-derived calls from the immunoSEQ multiplex PCR reads in MiXCR, one entry per CDR3 protein. The table lists under 200,000 distinct CDR3 sequences, 91% of them singletons. The sequenced sample was CD4+ T cells from PBMCs. The origin of the receptors is a human donor with Susac syndrome.

The chain recombines TRBV20-1 with TRBJ2-1; maybe TRBD1 (6 bases). Trimming left V 5 bases short and J 8 bases short, with 19 bases between. Germline loops: CDR1 DFQATT, CDR2 SNEGSKA (reference sequence). The CDR3 is made up of 14 amino acids. CDR3 in amino acids: CSAQRVNRAYEQFF. For the CDR3, the DNA is TGCAGTGCTCAAAGAGTGAACAGGGCCTATGAGCAGTTCTTC.

This clonotype was seen once. The chain employs TRBV7-9 and TRBJ2-1, with no clear D. This CDR3 region has 14 residues. The germline V and J ends were trimmed by 3 bases and 7 bases, with 13 bases remaining between them. CDR1 is SEHNR and CDR2 is FQNEAQ in the germline V gene (reference sequence). The CDR3 DNA reads TGTGCCAGCAGCTTGGTCGCGCTGGGAAATGAGCAGTTCTTC. The encoded protein is CASSLVALGNEQFF.

This rearrangement joins TRBV20-1 to TRBJ2-1, with D maybe TRBD2 (5 bases). Trimming took off 6 bases at V and 5 bases at J, with 14 bases between the two ends. The CDR3 loop spans 13 amino acids. Germline lookup yields CDR1 DFQATT and CDR2 SNEGSKA (reference sequence). For the CDR3, the DNA is TGCAGTGCCGCCCCTACGGGGAACAATGAGCAGTTCTTC. Translating gives CSAAPTGNNEQFF.

This clonotype was seen only once. The V gene is TRBV3-1, the J gene TRBJ2-5; D possibly corresponds to TRBD2 (5 bases). V lost 4 bases and J lost 6, with 12 bases in between. The length of the CDR3 is 13 residues. The germline V gene encodes CDR1 LGHDT and CDR2 YNNKEL (reference sequence). The CDR3 protein is CASSPTSSQTQYF. CDR3 bases: TGTGCCAGCAGCCCCACTAGTAGCCAGACCCAGTACTTC.

The J gene is TRBJ1-1, the V gene TRBV10-3; D unresolved. The ends were cut back, 4 bases at V and 2 bases at J, with 8 bases in the middle. The CDR3 has 13 residues. The germline gives CDR1 ENHRY, CDR2 SYGVKD. The chain's CDR3 is CAISATENTEAFF. The CDR3 DNA follows: TGTGCCATCAGTGCCACAGAAAACACTGAAGCTTTCTTT.

The chain couples TRBV2 to TRBJ1-4, with D possibly matching TRBD1 (5 bases). Germline values: CDR1 SNHLY, CDR2 FYNNEI. The CDR3 runs 13 residues. Trimming shortened V by 4 bases and J by 5 bases, and 8 bases separated the two germline ends. The CDR3 region is CASSGQLNEKLFF. CDR3 coding DNA: TGTGCCAGCAGTGGACAGTTGAATGAAAAACTGTTTTTT.

This sequence joins TRBV4-2 and TRBJ2-1, with 8 nucleotides matching TRBD2. Per germline, CDR1 LGHNA and CDR2 YNFKEQ. CDR3 length equals 17 residues. The V and J ends lost 4 bases and 6 bases, in that order; junction bases with no gene match: 14. CDR3 sequence reads: CASSPGSGGGAGNEQFF. DNA for the CDR3: TGTGCCAGCAGCCCTGGATCGGGAGGGGGGGCTGGCAATGAGCAGTTCTTC.

The chain recombines TRBV5-1 with TRBJ2-7, with TRBD1 as a possible D gene (6 bases). V dropped 3 bases and J dropped 5 bases, with 15 bases sitting between them. This CDR3 spans 14 amino acids. CDR1 and CDR2 (germline): SGHRS, YFSETQ. The CDR3 sequence is CASSSARNRDEQYF. The CDR3 nucleotides are TGCGCCAGCAGCTCCGCGAGGAACAGGGACGAGCAGTACTTC.

The chain recombines TRBV20-1 with TRBJ2-1; 8 positions agree with TRBD1. CDR1 DFQATT and CDR2 SNEGSKA come from the germline V gene (reference sequence). CDR3 length: 13 amino acids. V lost 0 bases and J lost 15; bases outside the gene matches: 10. CDR3 nucleotide sequence: TGCAGTGCTAGAGATCACACCAGGGGGCCTTCGTTCTTC. Its protein is CSARDHTRGPSFF.

Only one count was recorded for this clonotype. The chain carries TRBV18 and TRBJ2-7, with TRBD1 matching over 7 bases. Germline CDR1 reads KGHSH; CDR2 reads LQKENI. The CDR3 contains 14 residues. V lost 3 bases and J lost 2; bases outside the gene matches: 4. CDR3 region: CASSPTGDAYEQYF. CDR3 nucleotide sequence: TGTGCCAGCTCACCTACAGGGGACGCCTACGAGCAGTACTTC. The entire variable domain, with the rest obtained from reference TRBV18 and TRBJ2-7, is as follows: NAGVMQNPRHLVRRRGQEARLRCSPMKGHSHVYWYRQLPEEGLKFMVYLQKENIIDESGMPKERFSAEFPKEGPSILRIQQVVRGDSAAYFCASSPTGDAYEQYFGPGTRLTVT.

The rearrangement joins TRBV19 to TRBJ1-5; 7 bases are a match to TRBD1. CDR3 length: 14 residues. Trimming at V came to 5 bases and at J to 2 bases, leaving 3 bases not matched to a gene. CDR1 LNHDA and CDR2 SQIVND come from the germline V gene (reference sequence). This CDR3 reads CASSLGTGNQPQHF. As DNA, the CDR3 is TGTGCCAGTAGTCTCGGGACAGGCAATCAGCCCCAGCATTTT.

This clonotype was detected once. This rearrangement joins TRBV5-1 to TRBJ2-1; 12 bases fit TRBD2. J gave up 9 bases and V 7 bases, and 11 bases lay outside the gene matches. The CDR3 has 15 residues. The germline CDR1 and CDR2 sequences are SGHRS and YFSETQ. The CDR3 loop reads CASQGRLAGVSEQFF. The CDR3 coding sequence is TGCGCCAGCCAAGGCCGACTAGCGGGAGTTAGTGAGCAGTTCTTC.

The chain employs TRBV5-1 and TRBJ1-1; 7 nucleotides match TRBD1. CDR3 size: 13 residues. Trimming cost V 4 bases and J 7 bases; bases outside gene matches: 7. Germline assignment: CDR1 SGHRS and CDR2 YFSETQ. The CDR3 reads CASSQFGTVEAFF. CDR3 sequence (DNA): TGCGCCAGCAGCCAATTTGGGACAGTTGAAGCTTTCTTT.

This rearrangement joins TRBV5-1 to TRBJ2-4; the D gene is possibly TRBD1 (6 bases). Between the trimmed V and J ends, which lost 0 bases and 4 bases, there was a span of 8 bases. The CDR3 contains 14 residues. CDR1 and CDR2 (germline): SGHRS, YFSETQ. In DNA form, the CDR3 reads TGCGCCAGCAGCTTGGATGGACAGAAAAACATTCAGTACTTC. This sequence encodes CASSLDGQKNIQYF.

The rearrangement uses TRBV2 and TRBJ1-6, with D unclear. V was clipped by 6 bases and J by 7 bases, with 7 bases between them. CDR3 length: 12 amino acids. Looked up from germline, CDR1 is SNHLY and CDR2 is FYNNEI. CDR3 region: CASSRQNSPLHF. The CDR3 coding sequence is TGTGCCAGCAGCAGGCAAAATTCACCCCTCCACTTT.

The rearrangement uses TRBV11-3 and TRBJ2-1; 8 bases align to TRBD2. V shed 0 bases and J 7 bases; nucleotides not matched to a gene: 5. The CDR3 contains 15 residues. Germline loops: CDR1 SGHNT, CDR2 YENEEA. The CDR3 nucleotides are TGTGCCAGCAGCTTAGATCGGACTAGCCCAAATGAGCAGTTCTTC. This gives the protein CASSLDRTSPNEQFF.

The rearrangement links TRBV5-1 to TRBJ1-1; TRBD1 might be the D (6 bases). The CDR3 runs to 15 residues. Trimming left V 0 bases short and J 0 bases short, with 9 bases between. Per germline, CDR1 SGHRS and CDR2 YFSETQ. In DNA form, the CDR3 reads TGCGCCAGCAGCTTGGCAGGGGTAATGAACACTGAAGCTTTCTTT. Its protein is CASSLAGVMNTEAFF.

The rearrangement links TRBV3-1 to TRBJ1-1; 7 bases map to TRBD1. This CDR3 spans 18 amino acids. Losses at the gene ends were 0 bases for V and 6 bases for J; bases not matched to a gene: 16. Germline V gene lookup returns CDR1 LGHDT and CDR2 YNNKEL (reference sequence). Here the CDR3 reads CASSQDWGGGRGKPEAFF. The CDR3 coding sequence is TGTGCCAGCAGCCAAGACTGGGGGGGAGGCAGGGGGAAACCTGAAGCTTTCTTT. Full variable domain (remainder filled in from reference TRBV3-1 and TRBJ1-1): DTAVSQTPKYLVTQMGNDKSIKCEQNLGHDTMYWYKQDSKKFLKIMFSYNNKELIINETVPNRFSPKSPDKAHLNLHINSLELGDSAVYFCASSQDWGGGRGKPEAFFGQGTRLTVV.